What follows describes a single T cell receptor (beta chain). This specimen comes from a study of PD-1 blockade in mismatch repair-deficient tumors. This CDR3 is built from 13 residues. Trimming took off 4 bases at V and 1 base at J, with 10 bases between the two ends. CDR1 and CDR2 from the germline V gene are SQVTM and ANQGSEA. Sequencing used immunoSEQ multiplex PCR; TCRdb keeps in-frame clones, though not all of them. The sample has 120,000 or so clones; roughly 86% are singletons. This chain links TRBV29-1 with TRBJ1-2, with D possibly matching TRBD1 (6 bases). Sequencing was performed on peripheral blood, taken 44 weeks after starting pembrolizumab. This receptor was obtained from an adult with mismatch repair-deficient cancer. This chain's CDR3 is CSVGGALNYGYTF. The CDR3 nucleotides read TGCAGCGTTGGGGGGGCCCTTAACTATGGCTACACCTTC. The full variable domain, in which reference TRBV29-1 and TRBJ1-2 provide the parts outside the CDR3, is SAVISQKPSRDICQRGTSLTIQCQVDSQVTMMFWYRQQPGQSLTLIATANQGSEATYESGFVIDKFPISRPNLTFSTLTVSNMSPEDSSIYLCSVGGALNYGYTFGSGTRLTVV.